These T cell receptor beta chains were read from a single sample in a study of control samples from healthy donors and cancer patients. Here immunoSEQ multiplex PCR was the method, and the copy in TCRdb shows in-frame clones only, minus some. The sample records 75,000 to 100,000 clones, 80% to 90% being singletons. The sample comprised blood. These receptors came from a young man in good health. CDR3s leave out the opening cysteine and the closing phenylalanine or tryptophan. Each record gives: J gene, V gene, CDR3 protein.

TRBJ2-7 TRBV18 ASSPPTGLGTYYEQY
TRBJ2-5 TRBV9 ASSPLAGQGQETQY
TRBJ1-2 TRBV25-1 ASSGGAYGYT
TRBJ2-2 TRBV6-5 ASSYLPGRATGELF
TRBJ2-5 TRBV12-5 ASGFNFQETQY
TRBJ1-1 TRBV7-9 ASSEVRTSEAF
TRBJ1-5 TRBV2 ASRLQGNNQPQH
TRBJ2-7 TRBV10-3 AIRGGSSSYEQY
TRBJ1-5 TRBV6-6 ASRRQGNGGNQPQH
TRBJ1-6 TRBV6-6 ASSATTGDSPLH
TRBJ2-7 TRBV30 AWSGRYLSYEQY
TRBJ1-1 TRBV7-2 ASSLDWGYSEAF
TRBJ1-6 TRBV25-1 ASSETGEPYNSPLH
TRBJ2-1 TRBV30 ARLAEGYNEQF
TRBJ2-1 TRBV7-3 ASSLGTSNEQF
TRBJ1-6 TRBV27 ASQKTGEGYNSPLH
TRBJ2-5 TRBV7-2 ATSKGGSEETQY
TRBJ2-5 TRBV15 ATSRDLRDEETQY
TRBJ2-7 TRBV4-3 ASSQVAGGPYEQY
TRBJ1-1 TRBV19 ASSIGGTGVGEAF
TRBJ2-7 TRBV30 AWSATGGGNEQY